Listed here are 10 T cell receptor beta chains from one sample, sequenced in a study of shared clonotypes between healthy human individuals. Terminally differentiated effector memory CD45RA+ cells were excluded by CCR7 positive selection of CD45RO-negative cells. The repertoire was sequenced with immunoSEQ multiplex PCR; TCRdb's copy has only in-frame clones and lacks some. Of 1.5 million to 2.5 million clones listed, approximately 95% are singletons. The material sequenced was naive CD8+ T cells sorted from blood. All receptors come from a man in his late teens or twenties in good health.

The chain couples TRBV7-6 to TRBJ2-7, with TRBD1 identical over 8 bases. Per the germline V gene, CDR1 is SGHVS and CDR2 is FNYEAQ. With 2 bases clipped from V and 5 bases from J, the junction kept 5 bases outside the gene matches. This CDR3 is 14 amino acids long. The CDR3 loop is CASSLSRGLDEQYF. DNA of the CDR3: TGTGCCAGCAGCTTAAGCAGGGGGCTGGACGAGCAGTACTTC.

The chain has TRBV6-5 and TRBJ1-2, with 7 bases fitting TRBD1. There are 12 residues in the CDR3. The V and J ends lost 7 bases and 8 bases, in that order; junction bases with no gene match: 7. Germline V lookup: CDR1 MNHEY, CDR2 SVGAGI. The CDR3 region has the DNA TGTGCCAGCACCCAGGGGGGCAAGGGCTACACCTTC. Its translation: CASTQGGKGYTF.

The chain couples TRBV4-1 to TRBJ1-3; 8 bases align to TRBD1. The CDR3 has 18 amino acids. V lost 4 bases and J lost 4; bases outside the gene matches: 15. Per germline, CDR1 MGHRA and CDR2 YSYEKL. The CDR3 protein is CASSPVGVGQGTGNTIYF. CDR3 nucleotide sequence: TGCGCCAGCAGCCCGGTGGGGGTCGGACAGGGAACGGGAAACACCATATATTTT.

The J gene is TRBJ2-3, the V gene TRBV12-5, with a possible D match to TRBD1 (5 bases). CDR1 LGHNT and CDR2 FRNRAP come from the germline V gene. Trimming took 5 bases from V and 4 from J, leaving 13 bases between them. The CDR3 is 14 amino acids. CDR3 in DNA: TGTGCTAGTGGTCTGGGCTTGGGGCCAGATACGCAGTATTTT. This translates into CASGLGLGPDTQYF.

J is TRBJ1-1 and V is TRBV5-6; no clear D. Germline lookup yields CDR1 SGHDT and CDR2 YYEEEE. Deletions cut 5 bases from V and 6 bases from J, with 14 bases between. This CDR3 is built from 13 residues. CDR3 region: CASSRGWFSEAFF. Written as DNA, the CDR3 is TGTGCCAGCAGTAGAGGATGGTTCTCTGAAGCTTTCTTT. Full variable domain (missing parts from reference TRBV5-6 and TRBJ1-1): DAGVTQSPTHLIKTRGQQVTLRCSPKSGHDTVSWYQQALGQGPQFIFQYYEEEERQRGNFPDRFSGHQFPNYSSELNVNALLLGDSALYLCASSRGWFSEAFFGQGTRLTVV.

The chain has TRBV10-3 and TRBJ2-7; D perhaps matches TRBD1 (6 bases). Trimming took off 9 bases at V and 3 bases at J, with 36 bases between the two ends. Germline CDR1 reads ENHRY; CDR2 reads SYGVKD. The CDR3 is 20 residues long. The CDR3 coding sequence is TGTGCCATAAGCAGTGGTGAGGCAGGGTCGGAATCGTGGGGGCTCTACGAGCAGTACTTC. Amino acids: CAISSGEAGSESWGLYEQYF.

This clone was seen just once. The chain carries TRBV27 and TRBJ1-6; D is undetermined. The CDR3 totals 14 residues. Between the trimmed V and J ends, which lost 3 bases and 8 bases, there was a span of 11 bases. Germline assignment: CDR1 MNHEY and CDR2 SMNVEV (reference sequence). The DNA of the CDR3 is TGTGCCAGCAGTTTTAAAGTGCCTCATTCACCCCTCCACTTT. Protein sequence: CASSFKVPHSPLHF.

This sequence joins TRBV4-3 and TRBJ2-1; weak D call: TRBD2 (5 bases). The CDR3 loop spans 17 amino acids. Germline CDR1 is LGHNA and CDR2 is YSLEER. V was cut by 3 bases and J by 6 bases, with 21 bases left in between. CDR3 loop: CASSQGIGGPLGNEQFF. The CDR3 DNA is TGCGCCAGCAGCCAGGGTATTGGAGGACCCTTGGGCAATGAGCAGTTCTTC.

V and J are TRBV19 and TRBJ1-2; a weak D match, TRBD1 (5 bases). The V end lost 5 bases, the J end lost 6 bases, and 19 bases lay between the germline ends. This CDR3 contains 15 residues. The germline gives CDR1 LNHDA, CDR2 SQIVND (reference sequence). CDR3 DNA sequence: TGTGCCAGTAGTCCCCATGACGGGGCTGTCGATGGCTACACCTTC. Translating gives CASSPHDGAVDGYTF.

The rearrangement joins TRBV27 to TRBJ1-5; D call uncertain. This CDR3 comprises 13 residues. The V gene's germline CDR1 is MNHEY and CDR2 SMNVEV (reference sequence). V lost 6 bases and J 2 bases, leaving 8 bases between the germline ends. The CDR3 region is CASSHLGNQPQHF. As DNA, the CDR3 is TGTGCCAGCAGCCACCTGGGCAATCAGCCCCAGCATTTT.